This T cell receptor (beta chain) was captured in a study of blood T cell repertoires in COVID-19. Study processing details: Estimation of nucleated cell counts relied on the amplification of reference gene primers. The assay was immunoSEQ multiplex PCR, and TCRdb's table has in-frame clones only and misses some. That table furnishes V, J and clone size, whereas the DNA furnished D and trimming. This table has tens of thousands of clones, 84% appearing once. This CDR3 region has 13 residues. Trimming stripped 0 bases from V and 7 bases from J, with 9 bases between. Germline loops: CDR1 LGHNA, CDR2 YSLEER.

The receptor was derived from a man in his sixties with acute or convalescent COVID-19. The rearrangement joins TRBV4-3 to TRBJ1-2; tentative D call: TRBD1 (5 bases). Material: peripheral blood. The CDR3 bases are TGCGCCAGCAGCCAAGACGGGAGGGGTGGCTACACCTTC. Its translation is CASSQDGRGGYTF.